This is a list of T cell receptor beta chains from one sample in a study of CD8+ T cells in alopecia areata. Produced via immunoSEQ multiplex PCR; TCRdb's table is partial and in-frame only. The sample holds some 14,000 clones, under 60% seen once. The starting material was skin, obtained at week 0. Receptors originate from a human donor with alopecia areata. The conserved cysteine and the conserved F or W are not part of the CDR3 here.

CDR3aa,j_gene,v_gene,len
ASSFLPGGFHEQY,TRBJ2-7,TRBV5-1,13
ASSIGETVPNQPQH,TRBJ1-5,TRBV19,14
ASSSGQAYGYT,TRBJ1-2,TRBV7-2,11
ATTAGGKNIQY,TRBJ2-4,TRBV10-3,11
AWRTGFTEQF,TRBJ2-1,TRBV30,10
ASSSQDRAEAF,TRBJ1-1,TRBV5-1,11
ASSQAGTGGSADTQY,TRBJ2-3,TRBV4-2,15
ASSPGRGQGTSYSETQY,TRBJ2-5,TRBV7-9,17
ASAKANNEQF,TRBJ2-1,TRBV9,10
ASSPGEVYEQY,TRBJ2-7,TRBV4-1,11
ASSLLDRELREQY,TRBJ2-7,TRBV13,13
ASSQAGTGRLYGYT,TRBJ1-2,TRBV14,14
ASSLAPAGAETDTDTQY,TRBJ2-3,TRBV11-2,17
ASSQEGGRGPFSGNTIY,TRBJ1-3,TRBV4-1,17
ASSFLDYTEAF,TRBJ1-1,TRBV5-5,11
ASSAGWGNTEAF,TRBJ1-1,TRBV7-8,12
ASSAQGGGGDTQY,TRBJ2-3,TRBV7-7,13
ATSPGGAGGYT,TRBJ1-2,TRBV15,11
SVAGTLYGYT,TRBJ1-2,TRBV29-1,10
ASKELWVLGNTGELF,TRBJ2-2,TRBV27,15
ASSLIGRGAHTDTQY,TRBJ2-3,TRBV5-1,15
ASGGAGGDSPLH,TRBJ1-6,TRBV6-6,12
SGSRGLGAEAF,TRBJ1-1,TRBV29-1,11
ASSAGFTDTQY,TRBJ2-3,TRBV2,11
SGGGTGLGEAF,TRBJ1-1,TRBV29-1,11
ASSRPFEDRNSPLH,TRBJ1-6,TRBV4-1,14
ASSTRQGAQETQY,TRBJ2-5,TRBV7-8,13
ASSLFSTGVQYNEQF,TRBJ2-1,TRBV7-9,15
ARRWGPGNQPQH,TRBJ1-5,TRBV7-2,12
ASSPSVGRLYGYT,TRBJ1-2,TRBV9,13
ASSLGIYFGGKEN,TRBJ1-3,TRBV27,13
ASSLGGTARTDTQY,TRBJ2-3,TRBV5-1,14
ASSQDPIAGGFNEQF,TRBJ2-1,TRBV4-1,15
ASSFDRGEQF,TRBJ2-1,TRBV7-3,10
ASSPPRSGNTIY,TRBJ1-3,TRBV28,12
ASSLDMIGSYNSPLH,TRBJ1-6,TRBV7-2,15
ASTRGGTNEKLF,TRBJ1-4,TRBV6-6,12
ASSPTGGQGSEQY,TRBJ2-7,TRBV7-7,13
ASSRGQFDRNSPLH,TRBJ1-6,TRBV5-4,14
STWTANYGYT,TRBJ1-2,TRBV29-1,10
AWSREVNTEAF,TRBJ1-1,TRBV30,11
ASSFGRPMNTEAF,TRBJ1-1,TRBV7-2,13
ASSARGGGNEQY,TRBJ2-7,TRBV9,12
ASGSPAGTGDYGYT,TRBJ1-2,TRBV12-5,14
ASSSPQRGETQY,TRBJ2-5,TRBV27,12
ASSPGYRENNEQF,TRBJ2-1,TRBV28,13
SVQSGPRGGYGYT,TRBJ1-2,TRBV29-1,13
ASSDRRGGRNEQF,TRBJ2-1,TRBV6-1,13
ASSELGDRTDTQY,TRBJ2-3,TRBV25-1,13
ASRRTGWTLGYGYT,TRBJ1-2,TRBV7-9,14
ASSEEGVSGANVLT,TRBJ2-6,TRBV6-4,14
ASSPILGTGNYGYT,TRBJ1-2,TRBV28,14
ASSSPFGTAKNIQY,TRBJ2-4,TRBV7-2,14
ASSLNRDEQF,TRBJ2-1,TRBV5-1,10
ASSLAGSGTRYGYT,TRBJ1-2,TRBV5-1,14
ASSHRQGSGDTQY,TRBJ2-3,TRBV14,13
ASSGLSTNEKLF,TRBJ1-4,TRBV6-5,12